A single sample is the source of the 31 T cell receptor beta chains below, sequenced in a study of blood T cells in healthy people across ages (dated by TCRdb to 2014 to 2015). The library was produced with 5' RACE. The instrument was an Illumina HiSeq 2500. A second PCR of about 7 to 12 cycles was performed with a sample-barcoded 5' primer and a J-beta primer mix. TCRdb reworked the public reads: Q25 trimming with fastp, MiXCR clone assembly, productive beta chains retained. Rows merge per CDR3 protein into single entries with the most common DNA and genes. For this sample the table gives roughly 1 million distinct CDR3 sequences, of which approximately 25% were detected only once. The ten top clones hold around 0.7% of the sample. The same data also went into a second study, on T cells of mothers and their children.

The sequenced sample consisted of blood. The receptors shown here come from a girl under 10 years old in good health.

This chain links TRBV7-2 with TRBJ1-6; D gene ambiguous. This CDR3 contains 13 residues. V gave up 5 bases and J gave up 8 bases, with 10 bases separating them. Germline assignment: CDR1 SGHTA and CDR2 FQGNSA. CDR3 sequence: CASSLLLDSPLHF. The CDR3 coding sequence is TGTGCCAGCAGCCTACTCCTCGATTCACCCCTCCACTTT.

This clonotype occurred once. This rearrangement joins TRBV3-1 to TRBJ1-1, with D perhaps TRBD1 (6 bases). There are 15 residues in the CDR3. V was clipped by 4 bases and J by 5 bases, with 17 bases between them. Germline V CDR1 and CDR2: LGHDT, YNNKEL (reference sequence). CDR3 bases: TGTGCCAGCAGCCCCGAGGCCGGGGGCGGGACTGAAGCTTTCTTT. Encoded protein: CASSPEAGGGTEAFF.

The chain uses TRBV6-2 or TRBV6-3 and TRBJ2-1; possible D gene TRBD1, 7 bases. Trimming left V 1 base short and J 9 bases short, with 10 bases between. The CDR3 length is 13 residues. Germline CDR1 MNHEY, CDR2 SVGEGT. The CDR3 reads CASSYYQGGEQFF. The CDR3 coding sequence is TGTGCCAGCAGTTACTATCAGGGGGGTGAGCAGTTCTTC.

The V gene is TRBV7-2, the J gene TRBJ2-5; no clear D. The J call may be incorrect, as the DNA end agrees better with TRBJ2-7. Per germline, CDR1 SGHTA and CDR2 FQGNSA. This CDR3 spans 11 amino acids. The CDR3 nucleotides read TGTGCCAGCAAGGATGCCTACGAGCAGTACTTC. Protein: CASKDAYEQYF.

This clonotype was picked up a small number of times. This chain joins TRBV11-2 and TRBJ2-1, with D perhaps matching TRBD1 (5 bases). Germline V gene data show CDR1 as SGHAT and CDR2 as FQNNGV. This CDR3 comprises 14 residues. The V and J ends lost 0 bases and 6 bases respectively, with 9 bases between them. CDR3 bases: TGTGCCAGCAGCTTAGATGTCAGGGTCAATGAGCAGTTCTTC. This codes for CASSLDVRVNEQFF. Full variable domain (remainder filled in from reference TRBV11-2 and TRBJ2-1): EAGVAQSPRYKIIEKRQSVAFWCNPISGHATLYWYQQILGQGPKLLIQFQNNGVVDDSQLPKDRFSAERLKGVDSTLKIQPAKLEDSAVYLCASSLDVRVNEQFFGPGTRLTVL.

The chain carries TRBV2 and TRBJ2-3, with D perhaps matching TRBD2 (6 bases). CDR1 is SNHLY, CDR2 FYNNEI, per germline. The CDR3 is 14 amino acids. V lost 5 bases, J lost 0 bases, and 9 bases lay in between. In nucleotides, the CDR3 is TGTGCCAGCAGTATTGGACTAAGCACAGATACGCAGTATTTT. Translation: CASSIGLSTDTQYF.

This clonotype was seen more than once but under ten times. This chain joins TRBV4-1 and TRBJ2-3, with 8 bases aligning to TRBD2. CDR1 MGHRA and CDR2 YSYEKL come from the germline V gene. Trimming cost V 2 bases and J 2 bases; bases outside gene matches: 12. This CDR3 is 18 amino acids long. CDR3 in DNA: TGCGCCAGCAGCCAACCACCTTTCGGGACTAGAGACACAGATACGCAGTATTTT. This gives the protein CASSQPPFGTRDTDTQYF.

The chain recombines TRBV28 with TRBJ2-5, with a weak D call TRBD1 (6 bases). TRBJ2-7 explains the end of the DNA better; the J call may be wrong. This CDR3 has 15 amino acids. CDR1 and CDR2 from the germline V gene are MDHEN and SYDVKM. Here the CDR3 reads CASRQGRGVPYEQYF. In DNA form, the CDR3 reads TGTGCCAGCAGACAGGGACGGGGAGTGCCCTACGAGCAGTACTTC.

The chain is built from TRBV25-1 and TRBJ2-5; tentatively, D is TRBD2 (6 bases). Trimming removed 4 bases from V and 5 bases from J, with 11 bases in between. In germline, CDR1 is MGHDK, CDR2 SYGVNS. This CDR3 has 13 residues. In DNA form, the CDR3 reads TGTGCCAGCAGTGGTGAGGGACTGGAGACCCAGTACTTC. Residues: CASSGEGLETQYF.

This chain links TRBV7-3 with TRBJ2-5, with D maybe TRBD2 (5 bases). The germline gives CDR1 SGHTA, CDR2 FQGTGA. Deletions cut 5 bases from V and 5 bases from J, with 21 bases between. The CDR3 has 16 amino acids. CDR3 amino acids: CASSLGGEGRGETQYF. CDR3 DNA: TGTGCCAGCAGCCTAGGTGGTGAGGGCCGAGGGGAGACCCAGTACTTC.

This clonotype came up a few times. The rearrangement joins TRBV6-1 to TRBJ2-5, with a tentative D call TRBD2 (7 bases). The CDR3 is 15 amino acids. Germline V lookup: CDR1 MNHNS, CDR2 SASEGT. The V end was cut by 4 bases, the J end by 3 bases, with 15 bases between. Written as DNA, the CDR3 is TGTGCCAGCAGTGCAAAGGGGGGGAGAGAAGAGACCCAGTACTTC. It translates to CASSAKGGREETQYF.

In the case of this clonotype: At one boundary the junction diverges from the germline segment, which might be a read error. J is TRBJ2-5 and V is TRBV20-1; tentatively, D is TRBD2 (5 bases). CDR3 length: 15 amino acids. Germline CDR1 is DFQATT and CDR2 is SNEGSKA (reference sequence). The CDR3 coding sequence is TGCAGTGCTAGAGCATCGGCGAGGGCACAAGAGACCCAGTGCTTC. Translation: CSARASARAQETQCF.

At least ten counts were recorded for this clonotype. An end of the junction does not agree with germline; a read error may underlie this. The chain has TRBV5-1 and TRBJ2-5, with D perhaps TRBD2 (6 bases). Germline V gene sequence: CDR1 SGHRS, CDR2 YFSETQ. The length of the CDR3 is 13 residues. CDR3 DNA sequence: TGTGCCAGCAGCCTATCGGGAGCCGAGACCCAGTACTTC. Translated, it gives CASSLSGAETQYF.

This clonotype was recorded a few times. J is TRBJ1-2 and V is TRBV10-3; TRBD1 matches at 7 bases. This CDR3 contains 12 residues. Germline CDR1 is ENHRY and CDR2 is SYGVKD. Losses at the gene ends were 7 bases for V and 6 bases for J; bases not matched to a gene: 5. The CDR3: CAITEGANGYTF. Written as DNA, the CDR3 is TGTGCCATCACGGAGGGGGCAAATGGCTACACCTTC.

The sample holds a few counts of this clonotype. The chain is built from TRBV24-1 and TRBJ2-3; unclear D gene. With 5 bases removed from V and 6 bases from J, the gap between germline ends came to 14 bases. This CDR3 spans 14 amino acids. Germline V gene sequence: CDR1 KGHDR, CDR2 SFDVKD. The CDR3: CATSATPPPDTQYF. DNA for the CDR3: TGTGCCACCAGTGCGACCCCACCACCCGATACGCAGTATTTT.

This clonotype was detected only a few times. This chain joins TRBV20-1 and TRBJ2-1; TRBD1 or TRBD2 may be the D gene (5 bases each). This CDR3 is built from 14 residues. Germline CDR1 DFQATT, CDR2 SNEGSKA (reference sequence). V was clipped by 5 bases and J by 6 bases, with 17 bases between them. This CDR3 reads CSALGTYLSNEQFF. DNA of the CDR3: TGCAGTGCTCTCGGGACCTACCTATCCAATGAGCAGTTCTTC.

This clonotype was recorded a few times. The J gene is TRBJ2-1, the V gene TRBV6-1, with D possibly matching TRBD2 (5 bases). In germline, CDR1 is MNHNS, CDR2 SASEGT. The CDR3 runs 17 residues. V dropped 4 bases and J dropped 0 bases, with 16 bases sitting between them. The CDR3 bases are TGTGCCAGCAGTGGAGGACTGGACGACTACTCCTACAATGAGCAGTTCTTC. As protein: CASSGGLDDYSYNEQFF.

The chain links TRBV27 to TRBJ1-2; D is uncertain. V lost 5 bases, J lost 5 bases, and 15 bases lay in between. Germline assignment: CDR1 MNHEY and CDR2 SMNVEV (reference sequence). CDR3 length equals 14 residues. Written as DNA, the CDR3 is TGTGCCAGCAGTCCTGCACCCCAGGCATATGGCTACACCTTC. It is translated as CASSPAPQAYGYTF.

The rearrangement joins TRBV6-1 to TRBJ2-3; 10 bases match TRBD2. J gave up 3 bases and V 9 bases, and 12 bases lay outside the gene matches. Germline CDR1 is MNHNS and CDR2 is SASEGT. The CDR3 spans 16 residues. CDR3 in amino acids: CASKVNLAGVTDTQYF. In nucleotides, the CDR3 is TGTGCCAGTAAAGTAAATCTAGCGGGAGTGACAGATACGCAGTATTTT.

The chain carries TRBV6-2 or TRBV6-3 and TRBJ2-4; perhaps TRBD1 as D (5 bases). Germline-derived CDR1 and CDR2 are MNHEY and SVGEGT. Trimming stripped 5 bases from V and 8 bases from J, with 25 bases between. The CDR3 covers 17 residues. The CDR3 DNA reads TGTGCCAGCAGTCGATTCGGATTGGGGCCGCCAATGTACATTCAGTACTTC. This codes for CASSRFGLGPPMYIQYF.

The gene calls are TRBV9 and TRBJ2-3; no definite D call. The CDR3 runs 15 residues. V shed 0 bases and J shed 0 bases, with 8 bases lying between them. CDR1 and CDR2 (germline): SGDLS, YYNGEE. CDR3 sequence (DNA): TGTGCCAGCAGCGTAGGAAAAGCTAGCACAGATACGCAGTATTTT. Its protein is CASSVGKASTDTQYF. The full variable domain, completed using reference TRBV9 and TRBJ2-3, is DSGVTQTPKHLITATGQRVTLRCSPRSGDLSVYWYQQSLDQGLQFLIQYYNGEERAKGNILERFSAQQFPDLHSELNLSSLELGDSALYFCASSVGKASTDTQYFGPGTRLTVL.

The chain links TRBV12-3 or TRBV12-4 to TRBJ2-5; TRBD1 agrees at 7 bases. The CDR3 is made up of 13 amino acids. Trimming at V came to 7 bases and at J to 5 bases, leaving 7 bases not matched to a gene. The CDR3 sequence is CASKQGLGETQYF. CDR3 nucleotides: TGTGCCAGCAAACAGGGGCTGGGGGAGACCCAGTACTTC.

The V call is TRBV20-1, the J call TRBJ2-5, with TRBD2 matching 9 bases. The CDR3 extends over 14 amino acids. Germline CDR1 is DFQATT and CDR2 is SNEGSKA (reference sequence). V lost 6 bases to trimming and J lost 3 bases; unmatched junction nucleotides: 8. In nucleotides, the CDR3 is TGCAGTGCCGACAATAGCGGGAGAGAAGAGACCCAGTACTTC. Its translation is CSADNSGREETQYF.

This clonotype occurred a few times. The genes are TRBV6-6 and TRBJ2-4; maybe TRBD2 (6 bases). CDR1 MNHNY and CDR2 SVGAGI come from the germline V gene (reference sequence). The V end lost 6 bases, the J end lost 6 bases, and 21 bases lay between the germline ends. CDR3 length: 16 amino acids. The CDR3 protein is CASSPNPPGVRNIQYF. In nucleotides, the CDR3 is TGTGCCAGCAGCCCGAACCCCCCGGGAGTAAGAAACATTCAGTACTTC.

The chain recombines TRBV24-1 with TRBJ2-1; TRBD1 matches at 7 bases. The ends lost 3 bases at V and 2 bases at J; junction bases unmatched: 0. The CDR3 is 14 amino acids. Germline V gene data show CDR1 as KGHDR and CDR2 as SFDVKD. CDR3 residues: CATSDQGAYNEQFF. For the CDR3, the DNA is TGTGCCACCAGTGATCAGGGGGCCTACAATGAGCAGTTCTTC.

V usage is TRBV12-3 or TRBV12-4 and J usage is TRBJ1-6; no reliable D call. Trimming shortened V by 6 bases and J by 16 bases, and 13 bases separated the two germline ends. The length of the CDR3 is 11 residues. As DNA, the CDR3 is TGTGCCAGCAGCTTATCTCGGTGGCTCCACTTT. As protein: CASSLSRWLHF.

A few counts support this clonotype. The V gene is TRBV7-9, the J gene TRBJ2-1; 12 bases map to TRBD2. V trimming: 5 bases; J trimming: 8 bases; junction bases outside the gene matches: 13. Per germline, CDR1 SEHNR and CDR2 FQNEAQ (reference sequence). This CDR3 comprises 17 residues. CDR3 region: CASSPRASGRALDEQFF. CDR3 coding DNA: TGTGCCAGCAGCCCGAGGGCTAGCGGGAGGGCCCTAGATGAGCAGTTCTTC.

The chain employs TRBV12-3 or TRBV12-4 and TRBJ2-3; 10 positions match TRBD2. The CDR3 contains 18 residues. V dropped 5 bases and J dropped 3; count of bases not matched to a gene: 14. CDR3 DNA sequence: TGTGCCAGCAGTCCAAGCCTCGCTGCTAGCGGGAGAACAGATACGCAGTATTTT. The encoded protein is CASSPSLAASGRTDTQYF.

The chain carries TRBV4-2 and TRBJ2-2; 7 bases align to TRBD2. Germline loops: CDR1 LGHNA, CDR2 YNFKEQ. After removal of 0 bases from V and 1 base from J, the junction contained 5 bases not matched to a gene. The CDR3 extends over 17 amino acids. The CDR3 DNA reads as TGTGCCAGCAGCCAAGATCCTATAGCGGGGAACACCGGGGAGCTGTTTTTT. It translates to CASSQDPIAGNTGELFF.

This CDR3 reads CASSYSIGQETQYF. CDR3 DNA: TGTGCCAGCAGTTACTCGATAGGACAAGAGACCCAGTACTTC. J is TRBJ2-5 and V is TRBV6-5; D remains unclear. Trimming left V 0 bases short and J 2 bases short, with 7 bases between. In germline, CDR1 is MNHEY, CDR2 SVGAGI. The length of the CDR3 is 14 residues.

The chain carries TRBV4-1 and TRBJ2-3; the match to TRBD2 covers 8 bases. Germline CDR1 MGHRA, CDR2 YSYEKL. This CDR3 has 20 residues. Germline trimming cut 0 bases from V and 1 base from J; bases unmatched to any gene: 15. The CDR3 sequence is CASSQEFPGGVAGRTDTQYF. Here the CDR3 DNA reads TGCGCCAGCAGCCAAGAGTTTCCCGGTGGGGTAGCGGGACGCACAGATACGCAGTATTTT.